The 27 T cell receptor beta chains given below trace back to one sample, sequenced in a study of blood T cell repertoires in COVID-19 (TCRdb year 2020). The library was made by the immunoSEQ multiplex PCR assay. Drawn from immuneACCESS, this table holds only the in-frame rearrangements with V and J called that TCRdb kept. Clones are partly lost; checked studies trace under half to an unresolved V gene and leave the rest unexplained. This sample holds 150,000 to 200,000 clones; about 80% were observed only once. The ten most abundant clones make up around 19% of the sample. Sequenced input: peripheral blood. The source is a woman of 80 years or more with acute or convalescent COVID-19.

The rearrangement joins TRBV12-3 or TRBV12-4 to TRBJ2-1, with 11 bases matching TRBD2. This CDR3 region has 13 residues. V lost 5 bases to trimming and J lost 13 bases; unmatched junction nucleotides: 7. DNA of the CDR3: TGTGCCAGCAGTACCTTACTAGCGGGGGCTCAGTTCTTC. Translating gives CASSTLLAGAQFF.

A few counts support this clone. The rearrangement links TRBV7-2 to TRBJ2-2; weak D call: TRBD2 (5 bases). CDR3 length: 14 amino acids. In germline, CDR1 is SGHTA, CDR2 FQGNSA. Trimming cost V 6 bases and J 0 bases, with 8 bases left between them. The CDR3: CASRRLSNTGELFF. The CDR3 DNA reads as TGTGCCAGCAGGAGACTATCGAACACCGGGGAGCTGTTTTTT.

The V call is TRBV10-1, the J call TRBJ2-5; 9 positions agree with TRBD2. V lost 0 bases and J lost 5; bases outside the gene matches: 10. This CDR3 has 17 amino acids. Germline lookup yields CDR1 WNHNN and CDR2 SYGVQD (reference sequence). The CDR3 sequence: CASSESGVAGVGETQYF. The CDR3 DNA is TGCGCCAGCAGTGAGTCTGGAGTAGCGGGAGTGGGGGAGACCCAGTACTTC.

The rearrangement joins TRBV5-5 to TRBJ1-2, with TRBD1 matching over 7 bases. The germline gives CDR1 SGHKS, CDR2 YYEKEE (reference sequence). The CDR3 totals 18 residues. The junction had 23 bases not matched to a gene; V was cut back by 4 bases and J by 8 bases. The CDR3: CASSPTHTGSAGGGGYTF. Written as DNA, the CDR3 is TGTGCCAGCAGCCCCACCCACACAGGGTCCGCAGGAGGGGGCGGCTACACCTTC.

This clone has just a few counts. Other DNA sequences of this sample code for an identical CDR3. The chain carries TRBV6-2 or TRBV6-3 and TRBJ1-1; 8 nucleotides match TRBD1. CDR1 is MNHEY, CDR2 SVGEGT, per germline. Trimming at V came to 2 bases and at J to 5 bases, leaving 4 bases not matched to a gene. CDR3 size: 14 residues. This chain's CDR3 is CASSYTTGVTEAFF. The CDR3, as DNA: TGTGCCAGCAGTTACACGACAGGGGTTACTGAAGCTTTCTTT.

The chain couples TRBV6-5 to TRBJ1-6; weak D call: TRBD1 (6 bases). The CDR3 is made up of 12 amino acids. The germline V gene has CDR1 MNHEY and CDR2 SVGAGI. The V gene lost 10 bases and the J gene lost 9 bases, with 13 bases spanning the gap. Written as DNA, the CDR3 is TGTGCCACGAAGGGGGAAATTTCACCCCTCCACTTT. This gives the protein CATKGEISPLHF.

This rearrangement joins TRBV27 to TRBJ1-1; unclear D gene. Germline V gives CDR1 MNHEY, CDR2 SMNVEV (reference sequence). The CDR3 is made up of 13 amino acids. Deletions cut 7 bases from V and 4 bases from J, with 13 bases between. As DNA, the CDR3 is TGTGCCAGCATTGCAGGTGAAGGCACTGAAGCTTTCTTT. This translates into CASIAGEGTEAFF.

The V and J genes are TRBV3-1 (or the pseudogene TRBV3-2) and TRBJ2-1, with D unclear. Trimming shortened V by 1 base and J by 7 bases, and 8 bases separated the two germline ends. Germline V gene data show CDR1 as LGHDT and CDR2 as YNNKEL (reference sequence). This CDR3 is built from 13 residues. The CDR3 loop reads CASSQGRGNEQFF. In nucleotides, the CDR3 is TGTGCCAGCAGCCAAGGTCGAGGAAATGAGCAGTTCTTC.

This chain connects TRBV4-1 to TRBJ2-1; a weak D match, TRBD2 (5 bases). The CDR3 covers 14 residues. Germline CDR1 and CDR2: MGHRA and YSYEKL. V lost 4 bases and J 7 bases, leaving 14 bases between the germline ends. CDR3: CASSPVGPGNEQFF. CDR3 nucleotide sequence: TGCGCCAGCAGCCCTGTGGGTCCGGGGAATGAGCAGTTCTTC.

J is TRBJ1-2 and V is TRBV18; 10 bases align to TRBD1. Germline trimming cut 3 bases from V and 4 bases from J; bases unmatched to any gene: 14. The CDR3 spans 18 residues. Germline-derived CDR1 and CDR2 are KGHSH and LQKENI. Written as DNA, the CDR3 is TGTGCCAGCTCACCTTCCGGGACAGGGGTTCGGGGACGCTATGGCTACACCTTC. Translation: CASSPSGTGVRGRYGYTF.

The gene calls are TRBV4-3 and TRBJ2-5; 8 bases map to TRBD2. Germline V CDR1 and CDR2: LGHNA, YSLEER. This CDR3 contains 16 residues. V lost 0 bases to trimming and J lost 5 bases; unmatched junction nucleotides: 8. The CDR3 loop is CASSQDHDPGGETQYF. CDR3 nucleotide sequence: TGCGCCAGCAGCCAAGATCACGACCCGGGGGGGGAGACCCAGTACTTC.

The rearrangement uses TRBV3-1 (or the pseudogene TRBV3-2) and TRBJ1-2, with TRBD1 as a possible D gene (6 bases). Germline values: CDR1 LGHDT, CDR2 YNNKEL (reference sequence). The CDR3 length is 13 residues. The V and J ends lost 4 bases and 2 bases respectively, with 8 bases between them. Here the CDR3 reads CASSRGQNYGYTF. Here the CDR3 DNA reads TGTGCCAGCAGCCGTGGACAGAACTATGGCTACACCTTC.

CDR3 in DNA: TGTGCCTGGAGTTCGGGACTAGCGGGGTTCGGTACGCAGTATTTT. Its translation is CAWSSGLAGFGTQYF. This sequence joins TRBV30 and TRBJ2-3, with TRBD2 matching over 13 bases. Germline V gene data show CDR1 as GTSNPN and CDR2 as SVGIG (reference sequence). The V gene end was trimmed by 2 bases and the J gene end by 8 bases; junction bases not matched to a gene: 7. The CDR3 extends over 15 amino acids.

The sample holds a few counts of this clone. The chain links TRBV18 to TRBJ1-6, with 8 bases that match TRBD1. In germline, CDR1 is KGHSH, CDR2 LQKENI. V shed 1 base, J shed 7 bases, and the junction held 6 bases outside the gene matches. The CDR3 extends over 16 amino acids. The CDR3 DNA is TGTGCCAGCTCACCACTTCAGAGACAGGGGAATTCACCCCTCCACTTT. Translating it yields CASSPLQRQGNSPLHF.

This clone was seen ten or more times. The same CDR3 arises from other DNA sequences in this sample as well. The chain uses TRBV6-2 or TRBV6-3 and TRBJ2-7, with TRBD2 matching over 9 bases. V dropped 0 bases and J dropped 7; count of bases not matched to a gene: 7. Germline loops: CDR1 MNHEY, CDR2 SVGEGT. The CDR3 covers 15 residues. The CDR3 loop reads CASSYSSGSTGEQYF. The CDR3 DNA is TGTGCCAGCAGTTACTCTAGCGGGAGTACGGGAGAGCAGTACTTC.

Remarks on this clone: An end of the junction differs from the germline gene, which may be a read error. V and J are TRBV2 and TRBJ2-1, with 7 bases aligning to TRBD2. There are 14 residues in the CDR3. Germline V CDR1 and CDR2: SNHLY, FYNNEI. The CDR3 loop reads CASMREGLSNQQFF. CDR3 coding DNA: TGTGCCAGCATGAGGGAGGGCCTTAGCAATCAGCAGTTCTTC.

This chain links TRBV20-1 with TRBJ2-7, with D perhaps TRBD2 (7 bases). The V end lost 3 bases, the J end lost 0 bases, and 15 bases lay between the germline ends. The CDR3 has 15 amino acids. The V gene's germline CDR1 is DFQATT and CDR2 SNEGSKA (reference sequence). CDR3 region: CSASRPRGASYEQYF. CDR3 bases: TGCAGTGCTAGTAGGCCCCGGGGGGCCTCCTACGAGCAGTACTTC.

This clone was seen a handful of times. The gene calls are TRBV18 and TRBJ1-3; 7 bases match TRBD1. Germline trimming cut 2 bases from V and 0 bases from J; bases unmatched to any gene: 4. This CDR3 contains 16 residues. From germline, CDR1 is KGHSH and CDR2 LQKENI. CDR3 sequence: CASSPSRQGSGNTIYF. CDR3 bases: TGTGCCAGCTCACCATCGCGACAGGGCTCTGGAAACACCATATATTTT.

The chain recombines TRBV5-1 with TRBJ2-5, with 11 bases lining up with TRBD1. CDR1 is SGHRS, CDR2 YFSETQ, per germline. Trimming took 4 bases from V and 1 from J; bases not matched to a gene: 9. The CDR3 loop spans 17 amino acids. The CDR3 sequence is CASSPTTGTGGQETQYF. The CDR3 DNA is TGCGCCAGCAGCCCAACGACCGGGACAGGGGGCCAAGAGACCCAGTACTTC.

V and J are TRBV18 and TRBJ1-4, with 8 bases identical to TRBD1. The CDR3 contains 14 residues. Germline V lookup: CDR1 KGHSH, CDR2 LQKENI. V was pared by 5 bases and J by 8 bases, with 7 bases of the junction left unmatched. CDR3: CASSTGQGGEKLFF. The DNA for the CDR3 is TGTGCCAGCTCAACAGGACAGGGAGGCGAAAAACTGTTTTTT.

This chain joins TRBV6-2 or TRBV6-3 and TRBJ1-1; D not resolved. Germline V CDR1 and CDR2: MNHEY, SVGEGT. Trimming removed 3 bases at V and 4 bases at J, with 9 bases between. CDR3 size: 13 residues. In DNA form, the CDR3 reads TGTGCCAGCAGTTATAACCCGAGCACTGAAGCTTTCTTT. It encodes CASSYNPSTEAFF.

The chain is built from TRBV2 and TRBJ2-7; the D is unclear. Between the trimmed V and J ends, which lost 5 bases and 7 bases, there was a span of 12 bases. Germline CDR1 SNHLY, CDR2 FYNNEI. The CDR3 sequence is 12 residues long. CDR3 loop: CASSYYYEEQYF. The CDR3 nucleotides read TGTGCCAGCAGTTACTACTACGAGGAGCAGTACTTC. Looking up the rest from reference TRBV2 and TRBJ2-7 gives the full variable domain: EPEVTQTPSHQVTQMGQEVILRCVPISNHLYFYWYRQILGQKVEFLVSFYNNEISEKSEIFDDQFSVERPDGSNFTLKIRSTKLEDSAMYFCASSYYYEEQYFGPGTRLTVT.

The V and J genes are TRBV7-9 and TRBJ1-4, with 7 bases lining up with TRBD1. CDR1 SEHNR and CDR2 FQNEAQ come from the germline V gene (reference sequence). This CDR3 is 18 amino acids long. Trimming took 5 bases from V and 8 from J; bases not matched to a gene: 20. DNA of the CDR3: TGTGCCAGCAGCCCAGGGACAGTAGGTACCTATTGGGGCGAAAAACTGTTTTTT. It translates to CASSPGTVGTYWGEKLFF.

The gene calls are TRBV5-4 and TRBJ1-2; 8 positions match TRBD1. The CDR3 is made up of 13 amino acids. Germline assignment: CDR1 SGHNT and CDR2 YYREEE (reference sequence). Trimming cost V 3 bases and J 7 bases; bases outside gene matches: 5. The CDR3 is CASSSIGQGGYTF. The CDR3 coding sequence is TGTGCCAGCAGCTCTATTGGACAGGGTGGCTACACCTTC.

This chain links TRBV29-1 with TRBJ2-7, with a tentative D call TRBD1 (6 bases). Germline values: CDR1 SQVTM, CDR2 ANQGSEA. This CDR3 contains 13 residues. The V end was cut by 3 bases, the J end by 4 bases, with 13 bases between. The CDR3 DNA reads TGCAGCGTTGAGCATTGGCAGGGGTACGAGCAGTACTTC. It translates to CSVEHWQGYEQYF.

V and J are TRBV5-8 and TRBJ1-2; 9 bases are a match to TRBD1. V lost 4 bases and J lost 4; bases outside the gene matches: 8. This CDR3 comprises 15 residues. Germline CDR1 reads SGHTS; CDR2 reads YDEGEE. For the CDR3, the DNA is TGTGCCAGCAGCAACAAACAGGGGGCGAGCTATGGCTACACCTTC. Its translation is CASSNKQGASYGYTF.

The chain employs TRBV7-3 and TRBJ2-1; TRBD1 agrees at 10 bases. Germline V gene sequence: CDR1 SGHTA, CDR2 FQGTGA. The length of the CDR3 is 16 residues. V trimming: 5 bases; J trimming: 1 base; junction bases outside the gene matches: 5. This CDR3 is CASSIRTGGSYNEQFF. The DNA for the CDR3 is TGTGCCAGCAGCATTAGGACAGGGGGGTCCTACAATGAGCAGTTCTTC.